A selection of T cell receptor beta chains follows, all from one sample in a study of blood T cell repertoires in COVID-19. Assay: immunoSEQ multiplex PCR; the TCRdb copy retains only in-frame clones and omits some. This sample has about 160,000 clones, with 85% found just once. Sequences were obtained from peripheral blood. The receptors were sampled from a human donor with acute or convalescent COVID-19. The donor label of this sample is uncertain. The CDR3 runs from the conserved cysteine through the conserved F or W. D genes are given only for firm matches. The size entry is marked missing in some rows and otherwise reads once, few, many or a size class.

j_call v_call clone_size d_call cdr3_aa cdr3_nt
TRBJ1-4 TRBV5-4 . TRBD1 CASSPEQGVSNEKLFF TGTGCCAGCAGCCCGGAACAGGGGGTCTCTAATGAAAAACTGTTTTTT
TRBJ2-5 TRBV7-3 . TRBD2 CASSWSGGAQETQYF TGTGCCAGCAGCTGGAGCGGGGGGGCCCAGGAGACCCAGTACTTC
TRBJ1-1 TRBV5-1 . . CASSLTGVNTEAFF TGCGCCAGCAGCTTAACAGGTGTGAACACTGAAGCTTTCTTT
TRBJ1-6 TRBV19 . . CASSLRNSPLHF TGTGCCAGTAGTTTGCGGAATTCACCCCTCCACTTT
TRBJ1-3 TRBV5-5 . TRBD1 CASSLDQGARGNTIYF TGTGCCAGCAGCTTGGACCAGGGGGCGAGAGGAAACACCATATATTTT
TRBJ2-7 TRBV7-3 . TRBD1 CASSPSRGREQYF TGTGCCAGCAGCCCCTCCAGGGGGCGTGAGCAGTACTTC
TRBJ1-2 TRBV6-1 . . CASSDDIRRGNGYTF TGTGCCAGCAGTGATGACATCCGGCGGGGGAATGGCTACACCTTC
TRBJ1-2 TRBV9 . TRBD1 CASSARGDRALGGYTF TGTGCCAGCAGCGCCCGGGGGGACAGGGCCCTTGGTGGCTACACCTTC
TRBJ2-2 TRBV10-3 . TRBD2 CAISEGLAGSRELFF TGTGCCATCAGTGAGGGACTAGCGGGGAGTCGGGAGCTGTTTTTT
TRBJ1-2 TRBV27 . TRBD1 CASTRLGQGDAGYTF TGTGCCAGCACCCGACTCGGGCAGGGGGACGCTGGCTACACCTTC
TRBJ2-7 TRBV4-1 . TRBD1 CASSQGGRDSLYEQYF TGCGCCAGCAGCCAAGGGGGACGGGACAGCCTTTACGAGCAGTACTTC
TRBJ1-1 TRBV7-3 . . CASSQAGTEAFF TGTGCCAGCAGCCAAGCTGGTACTGAAGCTTTCTTT
TRBJ1-2 TRBV27 few . CASRRNSNYGYTF TGTGCCAGCAGACGGAACAGCAACTATGGCTACACCTTC
TRBJ1-4 TRBV14 few TRBD1 CASSTGTGVEKLFF TGTGCCAGCAGCACCGGGACAGGAGTCGAAAAACTGTTTTTT
TRBJ2-7 TRBV28 . TRBD1 CASSLRAGGDEQYF TGTGCCAGCAGTTTAAGGGCAGGGGGTGACGAGCAGTACTTC
TRBJ1-1 TRBV4-2 . . CASSRQENTEAFF TGTGCCAGCAGCCGGCAGGAGAACACTGAAGCTTTCTTT
TRBJ2-7 TRBV7-8 . TRBD2 CASSLVLAGARSEQYF TGTGCCAGCAGCTTAGTTCTAGCGGGGGCTCGGAGTGAGCAGTACTTC
TRBJ1-5 TRBV6-5 . . CASSPDTNQPQHF TGTGCCAGCAGTCCGGACACCAATCAGCCCCAGCATTTT
TRBJ1-2 TRBV5-5 . . CASNSSPEVYTF TGTGCCAGCAACTCCTCGCCTGAGGTTTACACCTTC
TRBJ1-2 TRBV29-1 . TRBD1 CSVPETGAYGYTF TGCAGCGTTCCAGAGACAGGGGCCTATGGCTACACCTTC
TRBJ1-1 TRBV6-5 . . CASSTGHPNTEAFF TGTGCCAGCAGTACGGGACACCCGAACACTGAAGCTTTCTTT
TRBJ2-7 TRBV4-1 . . CASSQESDLSYEQYF TGCGCCAGCAGCCAAGAGTCAGATCTCTCCTACGAGCAGTACTTC
TRBJ1-3 TRBV28 few TRBD1 CASSLSGTVNSGNTIYF TGTGCCAGCAGTCTATCCGGGACAGTGAACTCTGGAAACACCATATATTTT
TRBJ1-2 TRBV5-4 . . CASSFRGEGYGYTF TGTGCCAGCAGCTTCAGGGGCGAGGGGTATGGCTACACCTTC
TRBJ1-6 TRBV27 . TRBD1 CASSGQGRNSPLHF TGTGCCAGCAGTGGACAGGGTAGGAATTCACCCCTCCACTTT
TRBJ2-3 TRBV6-5 . TRBD1 CASSYDRGWSTDTQYF TGTGCCAGCAGTTACGACAGGGGCTGGAGCACAGATACGCAGTATTTT
TRBJ2-7 TRBV6-6 . TRBD1 CASSLPGTGFNYEQYF TGTGCCAGCAGTCTTCCCGGGACAGGGTTCAACTACGAGCAGTACTTC
TRBJ2-5 TRBV3-1/TRBV3-2 . TRBD2 CASSLRAGGPGETQYF TGTGCCAGCAGCCTAAGAGCGGGGGGGCCGGGGGAGACCCAGTACTTC
TRBJ2-2 TRBV25-1 . TRBD1 CASSDEDRTNTGELFF TGTGCCAGCAGTGACGAGGACAGGACGAACACCGGGGAGCTGTTTTTT
TRBJ1-2 TRBV4-1 once . CASSQEYGVVGHRHYGYTF TGCGCCAGCAGCCAAGAGTACGGCGTTGTGGGACATCGGCACTATGGCTACACCTTC
TRBJ2-2 TRBV7-9 . TRBD1 CASSLDRGSYTGELFF TGTGCCAGCAGCTTAGACAGGGGGTCTTACACCGGGGAGCTGTTTTTT
TRBJ1-2 TRBV6-6 . TRBD1 CASSYSQGVYGYTF TGTGCCAGCAGTTACTCCCAGGGGGTCTATGGCTACACCTTC
TRBJ2-3 TRBV7-9 few . CASSLAVSRAGTDTQYF TGTGCCAGCAGCTTAGCAGTGAGCAGGGCGGGCACAGATACGCAGTATTTT
TRBJ1-1 TRBV10-1 . . CASSESGGVKGTEAFF TGCGCCAGCAGTGAGTCTGGGGGCGTGAAGGGGACTGAAGCTTTCTTT
TRBJ1-2 TRBV27 . . CASRRTPVNYGYTF TGTGCCAGCAGGCGGACACCCGTTAACTATGGCTACACCTTC
TRBJ1-6 TRBV3-1/TRBV3-2 . . CASSQVGQSPLHF TGTGCCAGCAGCCAAGTAGGACAATCACCCCTCCACTTT
TRBJ2-1 TRBV6-6 few . CASSPPNTRTRGDNEQFF TGTGCCAGCAGTCCACCGAATACCAGGACGCGGGGCGACAATGAGCAGTTCTTC
TRBJ1-5 TRBV7-8 . TRBD1 CASSQRGQGDPWAQHF TGTGCCAGCAGCCAAAGGGGACAGGGGGACCCTTGGGCCCAGCATTTT
TRBJ1-5 TRBV10-2 . . CASSELGGSNQPQHF TGCGCCAGCAGTGAGTTGGGGGGAAGCAATCAGCCCCAGCATTTT
TRBJ2-3 TRBV9 . TRBD2 CASSGTSGHLVGTDTQYF TGTGCCAGCAGCGGGACTAGCGGGCACCTGGTCGGCACAGATACGCAGTATTTT
TRBJ2-7 TRBV7-2 . TRBD2 CASSKPGTSGGARPYEQYF TGTGCCAGCAGCAAACCCGGGACTAGCGGGGGGGCCAGACCCTACGAGCAGTACTTC
TRBJ2-3 TRBV9 few . CASSASSTDTQYF TGTGCCAGCAGCGCCTCTAGCACAGATACGCAGTATTTT
TRBJ2-5 TRBV3-1/TRBV3-2 . TRBD2 CASSQLRLAGGQETQYF TGTGCCAGCAGCCAACTCCGACTAGCGGGGGGCCAAGAGACCCAGTACTTC
TRBJ2-2 TRBV30 few . CAWSVTVDTGELFF TGTGCCTGGAGTGTAACGGTAGATACCGGGGAGCTGTTTTTT